This T cell receptor beta chain was identified in a study of T-cell reconstitution after alpha-beta-depleted transplantation in children. This CDR3 has 16 amino acids. V was cut by 5 bases and J by 2 bases, with 17 bases left in between. Germline V gene data show CDR1 as SGHRS and CDR2 as YFSETQ. Study-level points and caveats: Alpha-beta T cells present about two months after transplant were reported to originate from several hundred expanded graft clones. Some patients showed high day-60 TCRbeta diversity, which derived from surviving recipient T cells and thymic progenitors. T-cell numbers and diversity, one year after transplant, stemmed largely from T cells that were newly produced.

This clonotype was detected only a few times. Its antigen remains unidentified. The authors prepared the TCRbeta library with unique molecular identifiers. Each CDR3 protein is one row after TCRdb ran MiXCR on the PCR reads. Seen here are some 95,000 distinct CDR3 sequences, around 22% observed once, and the top ten hold about 21%. The clonotype comes from a boy aged 2 to 10 with acute lymphoblastic leukemia, due to receive a stem cell transplant. Sequenced here: PBMCs, sampled before TCRalphabeta/CD19-depleted stem cell transplant. The rearrangement uses TRBV5-1 and TRBJ1-3; TRBD1 is a possible D gene (5 bases). The CDR3 loop is CASRPKYPGPGNTIYF. CDR3 sequence (DNA): TGCGCCAGCAGACCCAAGTACCCAGGGCCTGGAAACACCATATATTTT.